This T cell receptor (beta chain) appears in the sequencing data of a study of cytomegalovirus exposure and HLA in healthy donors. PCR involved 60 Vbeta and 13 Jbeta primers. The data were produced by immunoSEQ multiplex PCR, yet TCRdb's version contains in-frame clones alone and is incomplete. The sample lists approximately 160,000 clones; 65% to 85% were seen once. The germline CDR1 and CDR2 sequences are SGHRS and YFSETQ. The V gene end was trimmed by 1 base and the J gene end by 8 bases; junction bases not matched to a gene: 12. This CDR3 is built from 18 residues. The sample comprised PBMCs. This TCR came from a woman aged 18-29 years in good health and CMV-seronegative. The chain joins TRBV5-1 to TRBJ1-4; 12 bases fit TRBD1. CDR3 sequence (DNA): TGCGCCAGCAGCTTGAGTCCGGGACAGGGGGCGATGAGGGAAAAACTGTTTTTT. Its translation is CASSLSPGQGAMREKLFF.